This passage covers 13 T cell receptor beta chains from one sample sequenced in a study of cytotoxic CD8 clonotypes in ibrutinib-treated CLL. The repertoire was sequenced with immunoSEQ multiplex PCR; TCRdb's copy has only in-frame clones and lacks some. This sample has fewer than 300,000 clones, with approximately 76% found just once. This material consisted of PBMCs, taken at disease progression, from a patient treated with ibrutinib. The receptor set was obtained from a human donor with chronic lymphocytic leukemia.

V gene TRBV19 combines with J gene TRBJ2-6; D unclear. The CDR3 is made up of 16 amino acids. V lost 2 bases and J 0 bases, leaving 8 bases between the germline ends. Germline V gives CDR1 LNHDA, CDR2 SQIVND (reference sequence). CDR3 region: CASSIPTGSGANVLTF. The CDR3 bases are TGTGCCAGTAGTATACCCACGGGCTCTGGGGCCAACGTCCTGACTTTC.

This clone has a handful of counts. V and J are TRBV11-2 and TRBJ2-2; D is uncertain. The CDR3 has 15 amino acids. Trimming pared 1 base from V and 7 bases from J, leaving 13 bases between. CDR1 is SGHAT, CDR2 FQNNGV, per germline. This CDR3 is CASSLVALGYGELFF. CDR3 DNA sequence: TGTGCCAGCAGCTTAGTCGCCCTAGGGTACGGGGAGCTGTTTTTT. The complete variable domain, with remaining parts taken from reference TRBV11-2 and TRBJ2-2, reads EAGVAQSPRYKIIEKRQSVAFWCNPISGHATLYWYQQILGQGPKLLIQFQNNGVVDDSQLPKDRFSAERLKGVDSTLKIQPAKLEDSAVYLCASSLVALGYGELFFGEGSRLTVL.

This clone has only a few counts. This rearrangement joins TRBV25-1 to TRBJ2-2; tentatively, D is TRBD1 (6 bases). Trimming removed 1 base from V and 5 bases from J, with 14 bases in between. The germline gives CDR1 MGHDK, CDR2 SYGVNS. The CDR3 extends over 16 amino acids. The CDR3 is CASSESWGTGTGELFF. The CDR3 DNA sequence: TGTGCCAGCAGTGAATCTTGGGGTACAGGGACCGGGGAGCTGTTTTTT.

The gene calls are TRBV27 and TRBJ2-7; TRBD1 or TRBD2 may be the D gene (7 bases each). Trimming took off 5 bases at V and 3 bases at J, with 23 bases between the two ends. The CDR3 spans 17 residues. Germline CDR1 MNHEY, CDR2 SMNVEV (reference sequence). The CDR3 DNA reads TGTGCCAGCAGTAGGGACCAGGGGGGGGCGTTTTTCTACGAGCAGTACTTC. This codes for CASSRDQGGAFFYEQYF.

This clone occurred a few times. CDR3 in amino acids: CASSPGPPSHYGYTF. CDR3 coding DNA: TGTGCCAGCAGCCCCGGGCCCCCATCCCACTATGGCTACACCTTC. The chain links TRBV7-6 to TRBJ1-2; D is undetermined. The germline gives CDR1 SGHVS, CDR2 FNYEAQ. The CDR3 covers 15 residues. The V end was cut by 5 bases, the J end by 3 bases, with 16 bases between.

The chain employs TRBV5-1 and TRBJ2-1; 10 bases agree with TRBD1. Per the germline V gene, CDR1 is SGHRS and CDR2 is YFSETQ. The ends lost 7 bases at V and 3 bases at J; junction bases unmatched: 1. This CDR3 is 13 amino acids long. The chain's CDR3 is CASGTGDYNEQFF. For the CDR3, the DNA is TGCGCCAGCGGGACAGGGGACTACAATGAGCAGTTCTTC. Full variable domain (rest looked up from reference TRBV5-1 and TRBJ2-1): KAGVTQTPRYLIKTRGQQVTLSCSPISGHRSVSWYQQTPGQGLQFLFEYFSETQRNKGNFPGRFSGRQFSNSRSEMNVSTLELGDSALYLCASGTGDYNEQFFGPGTRLTVL.

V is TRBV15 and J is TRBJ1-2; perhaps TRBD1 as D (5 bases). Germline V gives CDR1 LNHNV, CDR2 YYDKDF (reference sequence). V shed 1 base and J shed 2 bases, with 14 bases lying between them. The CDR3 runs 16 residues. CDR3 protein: CATSRGPRGANYGYTF. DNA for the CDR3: TGTGCCACCAGCAGAGGACCAAGGGGTGCGAACTATGGCTACACCTTC.

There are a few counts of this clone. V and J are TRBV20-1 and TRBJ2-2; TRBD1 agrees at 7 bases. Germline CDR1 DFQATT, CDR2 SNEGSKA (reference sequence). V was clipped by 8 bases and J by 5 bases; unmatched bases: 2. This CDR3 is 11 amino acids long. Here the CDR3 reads CSTGDTGELFF. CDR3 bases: TGCAGTACAGGGGATACCGGGGAGCTGTTTTTT.

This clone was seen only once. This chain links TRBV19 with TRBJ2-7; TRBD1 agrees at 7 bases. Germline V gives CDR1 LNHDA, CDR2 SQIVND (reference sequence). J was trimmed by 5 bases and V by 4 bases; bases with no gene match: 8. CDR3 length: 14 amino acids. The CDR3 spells CASSKTGSVHEQYF. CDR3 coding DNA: TGTGCCAGTAGTAAGACAGGGAGTGTACACGAGCAGTACTTC. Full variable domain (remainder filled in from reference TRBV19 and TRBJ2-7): DGGITQSPKYLFRKEGQNVTLSCEQNLNHDAMYWYRQDPGQGLRLIYYSQIVNDFQKGDIAEGYSVSREKKESFPLTVTSAQKNPTAFYLCASSKTGSVHEQYFGPGTRLTVT.

The DNA of the CDR3 is TGTGCCAGCAGCGTAAACGGCTATGGGGCCAACGTCCTGACTTTC. It specifies CASSVNGYGANVLTF. The genes are TRBV7-2 and TRBJ2-6; D remains ambiguous. Trimming shortened V by 5 bases and J by 3 bases, and 11 bases separated the two germline ends. CDR1 is SGHTA, CDR2 FQGNSA, per germline. The CDR3 contains 15 residues. The entire variable domain, with the rest obtained from reference TRBV7-2 and TRBJ2-6, is as follows: GAGVSQSPSNKVTEKGKDVELRCDPISGHTALYWYRQSLGQGLEFLIYFQGNSAPDKSGLPSDRFSAERTGGSVSTLTIQRTQQEDSAVYLCASSVNGYGANVLTFGAGSRLTVL.

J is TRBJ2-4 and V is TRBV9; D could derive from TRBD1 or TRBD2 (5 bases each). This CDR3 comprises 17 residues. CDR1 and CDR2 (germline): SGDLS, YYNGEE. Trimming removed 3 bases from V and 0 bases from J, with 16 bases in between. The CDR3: CASSARVGAVAKNIQYF. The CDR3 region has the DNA TGTGCCAGCAGCGCGAGGGTAGGGGCAGTAGCCAAAAACATTCAGTACTTC.

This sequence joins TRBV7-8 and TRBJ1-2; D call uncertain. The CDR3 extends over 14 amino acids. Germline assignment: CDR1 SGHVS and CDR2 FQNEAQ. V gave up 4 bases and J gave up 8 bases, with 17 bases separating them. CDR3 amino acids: CASSSHTPGTGYTF. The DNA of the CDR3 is TGTGCCAGCAGCTCTCACACCCCCGGCACCGGCTACACCTTC. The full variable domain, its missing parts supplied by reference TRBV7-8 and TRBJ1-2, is GAGVSQSPRYKVAKRGQDVALRCDPISGHVSLFWYQQALGQGPEFLTYFQNEAQLDKSGLPSDRFFAERPEGSVSTLKIQRTQQEDSAVYLCASSSHTPGTGYTFGSGTRLTVV.

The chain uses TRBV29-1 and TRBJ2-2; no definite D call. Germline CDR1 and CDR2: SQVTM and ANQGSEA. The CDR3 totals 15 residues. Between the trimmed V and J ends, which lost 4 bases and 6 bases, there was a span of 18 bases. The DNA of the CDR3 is TGCAGCGTTGCCCCGGTCTGGGTGGGATCCGGGGAGCTGTTTTTT. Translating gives CSVAPVWVGSGELFF.